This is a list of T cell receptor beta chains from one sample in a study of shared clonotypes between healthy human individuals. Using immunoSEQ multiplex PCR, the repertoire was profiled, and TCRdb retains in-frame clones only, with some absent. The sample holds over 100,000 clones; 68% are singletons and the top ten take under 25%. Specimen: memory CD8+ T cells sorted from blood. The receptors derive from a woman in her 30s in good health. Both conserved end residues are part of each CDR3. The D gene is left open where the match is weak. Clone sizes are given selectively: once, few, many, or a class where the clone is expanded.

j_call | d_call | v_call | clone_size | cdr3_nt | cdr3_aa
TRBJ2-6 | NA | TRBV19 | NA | TGTGCCAGTACCCGAGCAGGGGCGGGGTTCTCTGGGGCCAACGTCCTGACTTTC | CASTRAGAGFSGANVLTF
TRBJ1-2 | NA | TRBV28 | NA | TGTGCCAGCAGATATGGGGGGTTTTTGAACTATGGCTACACCTTC | CASRYGGFLNYGYTF
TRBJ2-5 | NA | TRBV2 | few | TGTGCCAGCAGTGAAGCTCCACCGACAGGGGAGGGAGAGACCCAGTACTTC | CASSEAPPTGEGETQYF
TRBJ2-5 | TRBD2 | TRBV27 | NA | TGTGCCAGCAGCCGTAGACTAGCTCAAGAGACCCAGTACTTC | CASSRRLAQETQYF
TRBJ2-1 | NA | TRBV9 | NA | TGTGCCAGCAGCGCCCTACCGGGATCGACGAACAATGAGCAGTTCTTC | CASSALPGSTNNEQFF
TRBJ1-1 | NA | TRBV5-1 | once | TGCGCCAGCAGCTCACAGGGTTCGAACACTGAAGCTTTCTTT | CASSSQGSNTEAFF
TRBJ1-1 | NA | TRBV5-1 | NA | TGCGCCAGCAGCTTGGACGGAACGAACACTGAAGCTTTCTTT | CASSLDGTNTEAFF
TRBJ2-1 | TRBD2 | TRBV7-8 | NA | TGTGCCAGCAGCCAGGGGACTAGCGGAACGTACTATGAGCAGTTCTTC | CASSQGTSGTYYEQFF
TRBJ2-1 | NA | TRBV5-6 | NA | TGTGCCAGCAGCTCCGGACTGTACAATGAGCAGTTCTTC | CASSSGLYNEQFF
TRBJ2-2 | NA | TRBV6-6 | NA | TGTGCCAGCAGCACAAGGGCCGGGGAGCTGTTTTTT | CASSTRAGELFF
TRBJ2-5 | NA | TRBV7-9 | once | TGTGCCAGCAGGCCCGACAGTTTTCAAGAGACCCAGTACTTC | CASRPDSFQETQYF
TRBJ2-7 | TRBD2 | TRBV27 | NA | TGTGCCAGCAGTTTGGGGCTAGCGGGATACGAGCAGTACTTC | CASSLGLAGYEQYF
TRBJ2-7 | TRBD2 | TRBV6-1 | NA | TGTGCCAGCAGTGTGTCGGGACTAGCGGGAGGGCCGTGGGAGCAGTACTTC | CASSVSGLAGGPWEQYF
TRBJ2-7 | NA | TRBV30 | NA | TGTGCCTGGAGTGTTGGGACCTCCAAGCAGTACTTC | CAWSVGTSKQYF
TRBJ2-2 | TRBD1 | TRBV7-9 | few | TGTGCCAGCAGCTGGGACAGGGACACCGGGGAGCTGTTTTTT | CASSWDRDTGELFF
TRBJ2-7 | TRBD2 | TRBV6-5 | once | TGTGCCAGCAGTCAACTAGCGGGAGGGTCCTACGAGCAGTACTTC | CASSQLAGGSYEQYF
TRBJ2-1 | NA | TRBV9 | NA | TGTGCCAGCAGCGTAGCTGGAGATCTCTACAATGAGCAGTTCTTC | CASSVAGDLYNEQFF
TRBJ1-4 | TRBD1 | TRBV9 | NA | TGTGCCAGCAGCGGCACAGGGGGTACTAATGAAAAACTGTTTTTT | CASSGTGGTNEKLFF
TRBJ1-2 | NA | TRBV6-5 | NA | TGTGCCAGCAGTTATGAGGGGGAGAACTATGGCTACACCTTC | CASSYEGENYGYTF
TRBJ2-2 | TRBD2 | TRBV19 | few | TGTGCCAGTATCGGACTAGCGGACAGCACCGGGGAGCTGTTTTTT | CASIGLADSTGELFF